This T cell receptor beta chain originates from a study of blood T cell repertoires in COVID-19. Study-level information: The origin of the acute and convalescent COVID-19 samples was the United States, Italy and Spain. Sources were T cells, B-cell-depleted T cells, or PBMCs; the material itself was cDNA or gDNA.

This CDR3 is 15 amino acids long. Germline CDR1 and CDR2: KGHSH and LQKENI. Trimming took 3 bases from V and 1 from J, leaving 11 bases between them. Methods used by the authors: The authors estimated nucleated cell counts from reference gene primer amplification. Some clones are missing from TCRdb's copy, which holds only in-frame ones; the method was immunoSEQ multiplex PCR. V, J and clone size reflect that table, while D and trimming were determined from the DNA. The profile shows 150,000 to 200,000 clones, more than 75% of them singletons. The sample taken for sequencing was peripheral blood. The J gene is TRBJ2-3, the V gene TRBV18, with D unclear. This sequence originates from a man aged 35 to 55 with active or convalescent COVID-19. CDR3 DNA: TGTGCCAGCTCACCCCGCCGAGCCGGCACAGATACGCAGTATTTT. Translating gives CASSPRRAGTDTQYF.